These T cell receptor beta chains were read from a single sample in a study of blood T cell repertoires in COVID-19. Sequenced by immunoSEQ multiplex PCR; TCRdb stores in-frame clones only, minus some. The top ten clones hold approximately 0.98% of a sample with more than 300,000 clones, nearly 90% of them seen once. Sequencing was performed on peripheral blood. The source of these receptors is a woman aged 40 to 50 with COVID-19, enrolled during active disease. Both conserved end residues are part of each CDR3. The D gene is left open where the match is weak.

>TRBJ2-1|NA|TRBV6-5
CASRISYNEQFF
>TRBJ2-2|TRBD1|TRBV11-3
CASRIQGAGELFF
>TRBJ1-5|TRBD1|TRBV6-6
CASSPHQGQGSSNQPQHF
>TRBJ2-7|NA|TRBV27
CASSRDRQLDYEQYF
>TRBJ2-6|TRBD1|TRBV10-1
CASSDPGTGVGGANVLTF
>TRBJ2-1|TRBD2|TRBV7-3
CASSSGGSNEQFF
>TRBJ2-2|TRBD1|TRBV19
CASSTTGVNTGELFF
>TRBJ1-2|TRBD1|TRBV7-2
CASSLSSRGLIGGYTF
>TRBJ2-1|TRBD2|TRBV24-1
CATSEGGRYNEQFF
>TRBJ1-4|TRBD1|TRBV2
CASRATGVGEKLFF
>TRBJ2-2|TRBD1|TRBV30
CARRSTGTANTGELFF
>TRBJ2-3|NA|TRBV29-1
CSVLGGSGADTQYF
>TRBJ2-7|NA|TRBV11-3
CASSLGTGEQYF
>TRBJ2-7|TRBD2|TRBV6-5
CASSLAGPPYEQYF
>TRBJ1-2|NA|TRBV9
CASSVGADTNYGYTF
>TRBJ1-3|NA|TRBV27
CASSLGRGQAGFGNTIYF
>TRBJ1-6|NA|TRBV19
CASSIARQGYNSPLHF
>TRBJ1-6|TRBD1|TRBV2
CASSDRATGDSPLHF
>TRBJ1-1|TRBD1|TRBV29-1
CSVVATGLGNTEAFF
>TRBJ1-2|TRBD1|TRBV3-1/TRBV3-2
CASSQVSGQGGYGYTF
>TRBJ1-2|TRBD1|TRBV29-1
CSVVPDREDKGYTF
>TRBJ1-3|NA|TRBV5-1
CASSPTGPPASGNTIYF
>TRBJ1-4|NA|TRBV5-1
CASSLGRTAQGDEKLFF
>TRBJ2-5|TRBD2|TRBV7-2
CASSLLAGVGETQYF
>TRBJ2-1|NA|TRBV7-6
CASSPSMAGPGNEQFF
>TRBJ2-5|NA|TRBV18
CASSPNRDSKETQYF
>TRBJ1-1|NA|TRBV11-3
CASSSQTGNTEAFF
>TRBJ2-3|NA|TRBV5-6
CASSGGLQNTQYF
>TRBJ2-7|NA|TRBV6-2/TRBV6-3
CASSYPGAYEQYF
>TRBJ2-7|TRBD1|TRBV6-2/TRBV6-3
CASSRRGQGAYEQYF
>TRBJ1-1|TRBD1|TRBV28
CASSGTGENTEAFF
>TRBJ1-3|TRBD1|TRBV2
CASSRDRGRISGNTIYF
>TRBJ2-5|TRBD2|TRBV5-1
CASSFAGTSETQYF
>TRBJ1-2|NA|TRBV7-2
CASSFSGNYGYTF
>TRBJ2-1|TRBD2|TRBV11-3
CASSLDLGGASSNEQFF